This TCR beta chain comes out of a study of Ad26.COV2.S vaccination and SARS-CoV-2 variants. In the study overall: Ad26.COV2.S arm of COV1001 included the donor.

Profiling relied on immunoSEQ multiplex PCR, and the TCRdb table lists in-frame clones only, not all of them. This sample has a few hundred thousand clones, with around nine tenths found just once. Treatment: 19 received Ad26.COV2.S at low or high dose, single or two shots; a few received placebo; per-sample allocation not given. Day 63 following the first vaccine or placebo injection was when the samples were taken. Cohort 1b enrolled adults aged 18-55 years in Boston. From germline, CDR1 is SNHLY and CDR2 FYNNEI. The ends lost 6 bases at V and 1 base at J; junction bases unmatched: 6. The CDR3 is 16 residues long.

This sequence joins TRBV2 and TRBJ2-2; 9 bases are shared with TRBD1. The TCR sequence derives from a person between 18 and 65 years old who received the Ad26.COV2.S COVID-19 vaccine or a placebo. Sequences were derived from peripheral blood, sampled in a trial of Ad26.COV2.S vaccine versus placebo. Written as DNA, the CDR3 is TGTGCCAGCAGGGCCGGGACAGGGAGGAACACCGGGGAGCTGTTTTTT. Residues: CASRAGTGRNTGELFF. Based on the CDR3 plus reference TRBV2 and TRBJ2-2, the full variable domain is EPEVTQTPSHQVTQMGQEVILRCVPISNHLYFYWYRQILGQKVEFLVSFYNNEISEKSEIFDDQFSVERPDGSNFTLKIRSTKLEDSAMYFCASRAGTGRNTGELFFGEGSRLTVL.